These 28 T cell receptor beta chains came from one sample sequenced in a study of CD8 T cells in Susac syndrome. Random hexamers were used to reverse transcribe an amount of about 0.45 to 1 ug RNA. TCRdb independently ran MiXCR on the immunoSEQ multiplex PCR reads; one entry per CDR3 protein. The data contain 150,000 to 200,000 distinct CDR3 sequences, over 90% of them singletons. The sequenced sample consisted of CD8+ T cells from PBMCs. Every receptor here comes from a human donor with Susac syndrome.

The CDR3 loop reads CASIGLNNMNTEAFF. The CDR3 DNA is TGTGCCAGTATCGGACTTAATAACATGAACACTGAAGCTTTCTTT. The V call is TRBV19, the J call TRBJ1-1; D unresolved. CDR1 and CDR2 from the germline V gene are LNHDA and SQIVND (reference sequence). The length of the CDR3 is 15 residues. Trimming removed 7 bases at V and 0 bases at J, with 15 bases between.

This sequence joins TRBV5-1 and TRBJ2-3; D unresolved. The CDR3 runs to 13 residues. Looked up from germline, CDR1 is SGHRS and CDR2 is YFSETQ. Deletions cut 3 bases from V and 3 bases from J, with 8 bases between. CDR3 loop: CASSYTTTDTQYF. CDR3 in DNA: TGCGCCAGCAGCTATACCACAACAGATACGCAGTATTTT.

The rearrangement joins TRBV3-1 to TRBJ2-6; D is ambiguous. The CDR3 spans 15 residues. V was trimmed by 5 bases and J by 0 bases, leaving 8 bases between them. The germline CDR1 and CDR2 sequences are LGHDT and YNNKEL (reference sequence). CDR3 sequence (DNA): TGTGCCAGCAGCGACGAACGCTCTGGGGCCAACGTCCTGACTTTC. Translation gives CASSDERSGANVLTF.

V usage is TRBV11-2 and J usage is TRBJ1-3; D might be TRBD1 (5 bases). Trimming pared 4 bases from V and 4 bases from J, leaving 8 bases between. This CDR3 region has 13 residues. From germline, CDR1 is SGHAT and CDR2 FQNNGV. The CDR3 region is CASSSPGGNTIYF. In DNA, the CDR3 is TGTGCCAGCAGCTCCCCAGGGGGAAACACCATATATTTT.

The chain has TRBV5-6 and TRBJ2-1; no definite D call. The CDR3 contains 14 residues. Germline CDR1 is SGHDT and CDR2 is YYEEEE. With 2 bases removed from V and 0 bases from J, the gap between germline ends came to 6 bases. In DNA form, the CDR3 reads TGTGCCAGCAGCTTTAGCTTCTCCTACAATGAGCAGTTCTTC. Translated, it gives CASSFSFSYNEQFF.

This rearrangement joins TRBV7-9 to TRBJ1-1; D remains ambiguous. Germline V gives CDR1 SEHNR, CDR2 FQNEAQ (reference sequence). The CDR3 loop spans 14 amino acids. Trimming removed 4 bases at V and 3 bases at J, with 12 bases between. CDR3 sequence (DNA): TGTGCCAGCAGCTCATTAGACGGTTACACTGAAGCTTTCTTT. This codes for CASSSLDGYTEAFF.

The chain combines TRBV6-5 with TRBJ2-3; TRBD2 matches at 13 bases. CDR1 is MNHEY and CDR2 is SVGAGI in the germline V gene. The CDR3 has 16 residues. Trimming cost V 0 bases and J 7 bases; bases outside gene matches: 4. The CDR3, as DNA: TGTGCCAGCAGTTACTCGACTAGCGGGGGGAAAAATACGCAGTATTTT. It translates to CASSYSTSGGKNTQYF.

The J gene is TRBJ2-3, the V gene TRBV20-1; D remains unclear. The CDR3 is 16 residues long. Germline loops: CDR1 DFQATT, CDR2 SNEGSKA (reference sequence). Trimming took off 0 bases at V and 0 bases at J, with 13 bases between the two ends. The CDR3 reads CSARDKELASTDTQYF. CDR3 in DNA: TGCAGTGCTAGAGATAAAGAATTGGCGAGCACAGATACGCAGTATTTT.

This chain links TRBV9 with TRBJ2-6; D remains ambiguous. CDR3 size: 17 residues. Trimming removed 0 bases from V and 1 base from J, with 11 bases in between. CDR1 is SGDLS and CDR2 is YYNGEE in the germline V gene. DNA of the CDR3: TGTGCCAGCAGCGTAGAGGCGTTCCTGTCTGGGGCCAACGTCCTGACTTTC. The encoded protein is CASSVEAFLSGANVLTF.

The chain is built from TRBV18 and TRBJ1-6, with 8 nucleotides matching TRBD1. With 3 bases clipped from V and 13 bases from J, the junction kept 8 bases outside the gene matches. The CDR3 runs to 14 residues. The germline V gene has CDR1 KGHSH and CDR2 LQKENI. Written as DNA, the CDR3 is TGTGCCAGCTCACCGGGACAGGAGACGGTGCCCCTCCACTTT. It yields the protein CASSPGQETVPLHF.

This clonotype was seen just once. The rearrangement joins TRBV20-1 to TRBJ2-5, with 9 bases fitting TRBD1. J gave up 2 bases and V 4 bases, and 2 bases lay outside the gene matches. The length of the CDR3 is 13 residues. CDR1 is DFQATT, CDR2 SNEGSKA, per germline (reference sequence). CDR3 nucleotides: TGCAGTGCTACGACAGGGGGGCAAGAGACCCAGTACTTC. It specifies CSATTGGQETQYF.

The rearrangement joins TRBV28 to TRBJ2-7, with 13 bases that match TRBD2. This CDR3 is built from 17 residues. Germline trimming cut 6 bases from V and 3 bases from J; bases unmatched to any gene: 11. CDR1 and CDR2 (germline): MDHEN, SYDVKM. For the CDR3, the DNA is TGTGCCAGCAGGCCGACTAGCGGGAGGACCCATCTCTACGAGCAGTACTTC. It yields the protein CASRPTSGRTHLYEQYF.

The chain recombines TRBV9 with TRBJ2-7, with 7 bases lining up with TRBD1. Germline lookup yields CDR1 SGDLS and CDR2 YYNGEE. With 1 base clipped from V and 3 bases from J, the junction kept 7 bases outside the gene matches. There are 15 residues in the CDR3. The CDR3 here is CASSVRDSPDYEQYF. CDR3 sequence (DNA): TGTGCCAGCAGCGTACGGGACAGCCCAGACTACGAGCAGTACTTC.

The chain recombines TRBV7-9 with TRBJ2-1, with D uncertain. Germline assignment: CDR1 SEHNR and CDR2 FQNEAQ (reference sequence). Trimming removed 3 bases at V and 10 bases at J, with 13 bases between. CDR3 length: 13 residues. DNA of the CDR3: TGTGCCAGCAGCTTCACGCCGGACCCAGAGCAGTTCTTC. It translates to CASSFTPDPEQFF.

This sequence joins TRBV20-1 and TRBJ2-7, with no clear D. The CDR3 runs to 14 residues. Germline assignment: CDR1 DFQATT and CDR2 SNEGSKA (reference sequence). Trimming cost V 3 bases and J 2 bases, with 14 bases left between them. CDR3 sequence reads: CSASSETPPYEQYF. In DNA form, the CDR3 reads TGCAGTGCTAGTTCCGAGACCCCGCCCTACGAGCAGTACTTC.

The gene calls are TRBV5-6 and TRBJ1-5, with TRBD1 as a possible D gene (6 bases). Trimming took 6 bases from V and 4 from J, leaving 11 bases between them. Looked up from germline, CDR1 is SGHDT and CDR2 is YYEEEE. The CDR3 consists of 13 residues. The CDR3 here is CASTDRRNQPQHF. Here the CDR3 DNA reads TGTGCCAGCACCGACAGGAGGAATCAGCCCCAGCATTTT.

This chain uses TRBV28 with TRBJ2-2, with D possibly TRBD1 on 5 matching bases. Deletions cut 1 base from V and 5 bases from J, with 20 bases between. CDR3 length equals 18 residues. Germline V gene sequence: CDR1 MDHEN, CDR2 SYDVKM. The CDR3 DNA sequence: TGTGCCAGCAGTTTATCCAGAGTTGGGGCAGCCAGAACCGGGGAGCTGTTTTTT. Amino acids: CASSLSRVGAARTGELFF.

A few counts support this clonotype. The chain recombines TRBV6-5 with TRBJ2-3, with D possibly being TRBD1 (5 bases). The CDR3 has 13 residues. V shed 3 bases and J shed 3 bases, with 7 bases lying between them. Germline values: CDR1 MNHEY, CDR2 SVGAGI. The CDR3: CASSYRGTDTQYF. DNA of the CDR3: TGTGCCAGCAGTTATAGGGGAACAGATACGCAGTATTTT.

V and J are TRBV5-6 and TRBJ2-7; D gene ambiguous. Germline V gene data show CDR1 as SGHDT and CDR2 as YYEEEE. The ends were cut back, 1 base at V and 5 bases at J, with 10 bases in the middle. The CDR3 extends over 13 amino acids. CDR3 nucleotides: TGTGCCAGCAGCTTGATACAGAGCGACGAGCAGTACTTC. This translates into CASSLIQSDEQYF.

The chain employs TRBV5-6 and TRBJ1-1; D unclear. CDR1 and CDR2 (germline): SGHDT, YYEEEE. The length of the CDR3 is 13 residues. Trimming left V 4 bases short and J 5 bases short, with 12 bases between. The CDR3 loop is CASSATPWTEAFF. The CDR3 DNA is TGTGCCAGCAGCGCCACGCCATGGACTGAAGCTTTCTTT.

The rearrangement links TRBV5-8 to TRBJ1-5; D is ambiguous. Germline CDR1 is SGHTS and CDR2 is YDEGEE. The CDR3 is 15 residues long. V was clipped by 4 bases and J by 4 bases, with 15 bases between them. The CDR3 sequence: CASSIFNSGNQPQHF. CDR3 bases: TGTGCCAGCAGCATTTTTAATTCGGGAAATCAGCCCCAGCATTTT.

The genes are TRBV5-1 and TRBJ2-7; 10 bases line up with TRBD2. Germline V gene sequence: CDR1 SGHRS, CDR2 YFSETQ. Trimming cost V 4 bases and J 7 bases; bases outside gene matches: 8. The CDR3 contains 14 residues. The CDR3 DNA reads as TGCGCCAGCAGCACTGCTAGCGGGAGTGGTGAGCAGTACTTC. Its protein product is CASSTASGSGEQYF.

CDR3 in amino acids: CASSLEGLADTGELFF. The CDR3 region has the DNA TGCGCCAGCAGCTTGGAGGGACTAGCGGACACCGGGGAGCTGTTTTTT. The chain couples TRBV5-1 to TRBJ2-2, with 11 bases lining up with TRBD2. Germline values: CDR1 SGHRS, CDR2 YFSETQ. The V gene end was trimmed by 0 bases and the J gene end by 3 bases; junction bases not matched to a gene: 1. CDR3 length: 16 residues. Full variable domain (rest looked up from reference TRBV5-1 and TRBJ2-2): KAGVTQTPRYLIKTRGQQVTLSCSPISGHRSVSWYQQTPGQGLQFLFEYFSETQRNKGNFPGRFSGRQFSNSRSEMNVSTLELGDSALYLCASSLEGLADTGELFFGEGSRLTVL.

This rearrangement joins TRBV20-1 to TRBJ1-2; D unclear. CDR3 size: 13 residues. Per germline, CDR1 DFQATT and CDR2 SNEGSKA (reference sequence). Trimming cost V 3 bases and J 7 bases, with 15 bases left between them. DNA for the CDR3: TGCAGTGCTAGTCTGGGAGAGGTTTCTGGCTACACCTTC. Protein sequence: CSASLGEVSGYTF.

This clonotype has a single count. This chain connects TRBV27 to TRBJ2-1; TRBD1 matches at 10 bases. The CDR3 has 16 residues. V was clipped by 4 bases and J by 3 bases; unmatched bases: 6. Germline V gene data show CDR1 as MNHEY and CDR2 as SMNVEV (reference sequence). The CDR3 coding sequence is TGTGCCAGCAGTTCCTACCGGGACAGGGGCTACAATGAGCAGTTCTTC. Protein: CASSSYRDRGYNEQFF.

The chain uses TRBV6-6 and TRBJ2-3; weak D call: TRBD2 (5 bases). In germline, CDR1 is MNHNY, CDR2 SVGAGI (reference sequence). This CDR3 is built from 13 residues. Trimming pared 10 bases from V and 0 bases from J, leaving 11 bases between. The CDR3 DNA is TGTGCCATAAGGGAGTCTAGCACAGATACGCAGTATTTT. Translating it yields CAIRESSTDTQYF.

The gene calls are TRBV5-1 and TRBJ2-7, with D perhaps TRBD2 (6 bases). Germline V gene lookup returns CDR1 SGHRS and CDR2 YFSETQ. V was clipped by 2 bases and J by 6 bases, with 12 bases between them. This CDR3 has 13 amino acids. This chain's CDR3 is CASSLDRELEQYF. Written as DNA, the CDR3 is TGCGCCAGCAGCTTAGATCGGGAGCTCGAGCAGTACTTC.

This clonotype was seen a single time. The chain's CDR3 is CATSVVGQPQHF. The CDR3 nucleotides are TGTGCCACCAGTGTCGTTGGGCAGCCCCAGCATTTT. The J gene is TRBJ1-5, the V gene TRBV24-1, with no clear D. The CDR3 sequence is 12 residues long. The V end lost 5 bases, the J end lost 7 bases, and 8 bases lay between the germline ends. Germline assignment: CDR1 KGHDR and CDR2 SFDVKD.